The following is a T cell receptor (beta chain) sequence with its context. Its antigen is unidentified. This sequence may be a read error, since a much larger clone differs from it by one base. TCRB libraries came from RNA via three nested multiplex PCR rounds. Input was 0.5 to 0.6 ug total RNA, reverse-transcribed with a C-beta primer. TCRdb ran MiXCR on the multiplex PCR reads and lists one entry per CDR3 protein. The repertoire has about 15,000 distinct CDR3 sequences, 65% to 80% of them found once; the top ten carry 49%. The data originate from a study of tumor-infiltrating lymphocytes in glioblastoma multiforme. Study-level points and caveats: Clone frequencies may be distorted by unequal TCR transcripts per cell. Only one glioblastoma patient had TCR and mutation analysis.

V gave up 2 bases and J gave up 7 bases, with 14 bases separating them. This CDR3 spans 15 amino acids. Germline V CDR1 and CDR2: SGHAT, FQNNGV. Source material: brain tumor tissue. The chain combines TRBV11-2 with TRBJ2-2; D is possibly TRBD1 (6 bases). This receptor was identified in a male donor with glioblastoma. CDR3 region: CASSLTHQGFGELFF. CDR3 nucleotide sequence: TGTGCCAGCAGCTTAACTCATCAGGGGTTCGGGGAGCTGTTTTTT. Drawing the rest from reference TRBV11-2 and TRBJ2-2, the complete variable domain is EAGVAQSPRYKIIEKRQSVAFWCNPISGHATLYWYQQILGQGPKLLIQFQNNGVVDDSQLPKDRFSAERLKGVDSTLKIQPAKLEDSAVYLCASSLTHQGFGELFFGEGSRLTVL.